This entry describes one TCR beta chain. The antigen is undetermined. These data originate in a study of siplizumab effects on memory and regulatory T cells. Study conclusions and caveats: Mean Treg-derived proportions of mappable alloreactive CD4+ clones were around 75% for siplizumab and 26.9% for controls.

The germline V and J ends were trimmed by 4 bases and 0 bases, with 9 bases remaining between them. This CDR3 is built from 14 residues. Germline values: CDR1 LNHDA, CDR2 SQIVND (reference sequence). Assay: immunoSEQ multiplex PCR; the TCRdb copy retains only in-frame clones and omits some. In the table there are tens of thousands of clones, about 89% of which are singletons. The source material was CD8+ T cells sorted from blood. This TCR was sampled from a human donor in good health. This chain joins TRBV19 and TRBJ1-1, with D maybe TRBD1 (5 bases). The CDR3 is CASSTGSMNTEAFF. The CDR3 coding sequence is TGTGCCAGTAGTACAGGGAGCATGAACACTGAAGCTTTCTTT. Full variable domain (outside the CDR3, taken from reference TRBV19 and TRBJ1-1): DGGITQSPKYLFRKEGQNVTLSCEQNLNHDAMYWYRQDPGQGLRLIYYSQIVNDFQKGDIAEGYSVSREKKESFPLTVTSAQKNPTAFYLCASSTGSMNTEAFFGQGTRLTVV.